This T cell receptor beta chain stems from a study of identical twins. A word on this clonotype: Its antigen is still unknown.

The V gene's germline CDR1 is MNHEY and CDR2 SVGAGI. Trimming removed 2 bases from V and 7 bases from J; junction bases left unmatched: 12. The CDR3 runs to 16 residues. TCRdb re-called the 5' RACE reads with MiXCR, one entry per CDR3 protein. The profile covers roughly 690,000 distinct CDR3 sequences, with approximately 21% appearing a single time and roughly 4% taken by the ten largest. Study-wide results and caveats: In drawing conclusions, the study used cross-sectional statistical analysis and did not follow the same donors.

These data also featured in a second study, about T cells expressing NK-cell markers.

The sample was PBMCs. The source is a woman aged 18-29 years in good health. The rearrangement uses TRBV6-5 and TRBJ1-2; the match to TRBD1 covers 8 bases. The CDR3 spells CASSYVPAGDRRGYTF. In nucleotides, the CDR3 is TGTGCCAGCAGTTACGTTCCGGCAGGGGACAGGCGTGGCTACACCTTC.